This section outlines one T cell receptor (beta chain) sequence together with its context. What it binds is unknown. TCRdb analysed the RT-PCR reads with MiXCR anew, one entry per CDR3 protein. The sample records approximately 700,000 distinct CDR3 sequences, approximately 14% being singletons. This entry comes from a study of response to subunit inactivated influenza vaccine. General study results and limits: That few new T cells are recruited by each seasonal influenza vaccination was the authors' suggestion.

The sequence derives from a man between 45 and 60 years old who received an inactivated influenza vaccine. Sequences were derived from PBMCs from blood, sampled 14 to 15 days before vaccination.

CDR3 in DNA: TGTGCCAGCAGCTTGCTGTTAAATGAGCAGTTCTTC. Translated: CASSLLLNEQFF. The chain has TRBV5-5 and TRBJ2-1; D is undetermined. Germline values: CDR1 SGHKS, CDR2 YYEKEE (reference sequence). This CDR3 has 12 amino acids. The ends were cut back, 1 base at V and 7 bases at J, with 6 bases in the middle.